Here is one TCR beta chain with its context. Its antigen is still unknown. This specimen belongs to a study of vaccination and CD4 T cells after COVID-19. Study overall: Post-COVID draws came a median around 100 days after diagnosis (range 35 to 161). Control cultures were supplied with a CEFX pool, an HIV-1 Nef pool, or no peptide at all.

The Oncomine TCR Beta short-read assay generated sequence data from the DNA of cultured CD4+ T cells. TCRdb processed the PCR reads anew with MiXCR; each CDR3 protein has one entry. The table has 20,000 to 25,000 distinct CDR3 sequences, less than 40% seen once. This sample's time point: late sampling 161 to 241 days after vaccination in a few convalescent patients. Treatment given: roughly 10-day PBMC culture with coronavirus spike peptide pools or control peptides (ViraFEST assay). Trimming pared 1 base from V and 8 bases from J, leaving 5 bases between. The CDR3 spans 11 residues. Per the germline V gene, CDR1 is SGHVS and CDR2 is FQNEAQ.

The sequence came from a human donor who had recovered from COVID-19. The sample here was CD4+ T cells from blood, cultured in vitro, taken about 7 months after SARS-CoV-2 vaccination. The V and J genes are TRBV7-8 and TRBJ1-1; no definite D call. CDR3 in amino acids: CASSLGGEAFF. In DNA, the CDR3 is TGTGCCAGCAGCTTAGGAGGGGAAGCTTTCTTT.